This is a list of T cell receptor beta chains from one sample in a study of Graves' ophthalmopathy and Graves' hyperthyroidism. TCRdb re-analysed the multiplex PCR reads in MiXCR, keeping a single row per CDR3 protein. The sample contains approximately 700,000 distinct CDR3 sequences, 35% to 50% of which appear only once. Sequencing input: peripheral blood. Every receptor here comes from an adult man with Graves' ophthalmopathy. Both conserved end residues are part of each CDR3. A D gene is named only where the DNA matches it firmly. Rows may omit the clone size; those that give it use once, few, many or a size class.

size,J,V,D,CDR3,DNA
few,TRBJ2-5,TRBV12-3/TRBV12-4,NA,CASSFFPPPAKVVGETQYF,TGTGCCAGCAGTTTTTTCCCCCCCCCGGCGAAGGTCGTTGGGGAGACCCAGTACTTC
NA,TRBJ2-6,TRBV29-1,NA,CSVAAGANVLTF,TGCAGCGTTGCGGCAGGGGCCAACGTCCTGACTTTC
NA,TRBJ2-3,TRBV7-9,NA,CASSRLGGQDTQYF,TGTGCCAGCAGCCGGTTAGGGGGTCAAGATACGCAGTATTTT
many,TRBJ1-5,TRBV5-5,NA,CASSNAGNNQPQHF,TGTGCCAGCAGCAACGCAGGGAACAATCAGCCCCAGCATTTT
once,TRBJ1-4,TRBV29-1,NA,CSVQGTSGSGAEKLFF,TGCAGCGTCCAAGGGACTAGCGGGAGCGGTGCTGAAAAACTGTTTTTT
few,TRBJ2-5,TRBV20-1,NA,CSASSGPLIRWYF,TGCAGTGCTAGTTCCGGGCCTCTCATTAGATGGTACTTC
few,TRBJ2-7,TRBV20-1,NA,CSAATSYEQYF,TGCAGTGCTGCAACATCCTACGAGCAGTACTTC
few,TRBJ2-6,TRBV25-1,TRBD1,CASSQTGDQFGANVLTF,TGTGCCAGCAGTCAGACAGGGGATCAATTCGGGGCCAACGTCCTGACTTTC
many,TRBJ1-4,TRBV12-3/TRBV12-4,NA,CASSPRGQFGEKLFF,TGTGCCAGCAGTCCGCGCGGACAGTTCGGGGAAAAACTGTTTTTT
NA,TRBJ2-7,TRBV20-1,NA,CSATSSRGLREQYF,TGCAGTGCTACCTCGTCGAGGGGATTACGCGAGCAGTACTTC
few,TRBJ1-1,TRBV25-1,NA,CASSFGQLHTEAFF,TGTGCCAGCAGTTTCGGACAGCTGCACACTGAAGCTTTCTTT
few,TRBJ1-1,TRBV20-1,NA,CSASGEGMNTEAFF,TGCAGTGCTAGCGGGGAGGGAATGAACACTGAAGCTTTCTTT
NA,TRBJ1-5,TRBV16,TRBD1,CASSPKGGWESNQPQHF,TGTGCCAGCAGCCCAAAAGGGGGCTGGGAAAGCAATCAGCCCCAGCATTTT
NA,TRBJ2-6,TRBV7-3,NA,CASSLIPSGANVLTF,TGTGCCAGCAGCCTTATACCATCTGGGGCCAACGTCCTGACTTTC
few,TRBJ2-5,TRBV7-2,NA,CASSSYDGGKETQYF,TGTGCCAGCAGCTCCTACGATGGCGGGAAAGAGACCCAGTACTTC
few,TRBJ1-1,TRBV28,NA,CASSSQGSSAFF,TGTGCCAGCAGTTCCCAAGGGAGTTCAGCTTTCTTT
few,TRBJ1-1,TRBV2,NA,CASSSGEGYTEAFF,TGTGCCAGCAGTTCCGGGGAGGGGTACACTGAAGCTTTCTTT
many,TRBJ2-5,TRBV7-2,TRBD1,CASSLGTGFVVTQYF,TGTGCCAGCAGCTTGGGGACAGGGTTTGTTGTGACCCAGTACTTC
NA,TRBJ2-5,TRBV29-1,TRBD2,CSVGTGGIQETQYF,TGCAGCGTTGGGACGGGAGGAATCCAAGAGACCCAGTACTTC
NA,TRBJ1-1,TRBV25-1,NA,CASSQVPDTEAFF,TGTGCCAGCAGCCAGGTTCCGGACACTGAAGCTTTCTTT
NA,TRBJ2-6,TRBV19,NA,CASSIRQGANVLTF,TGTGCCAGTAGTATTCGCCAGGGGGCCAACGTCCTGACTTTC
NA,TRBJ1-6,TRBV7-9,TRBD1,CASSQRQGNSPLHF,TGTGCCAGCAGCCAAAGACAGGGGAATTCACCCCTCCACTTT
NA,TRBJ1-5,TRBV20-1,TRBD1,CSARKTGLGNQPQHF,TGCAGTGCACGTAAGACAGGGTTAGGCAATCAGCCCCAGCATTTT
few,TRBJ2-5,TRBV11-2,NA,CASSLVRREETQYF,TGTGCCAGCAGCTTAGTGCGCAGGGAAGAGACCCAGTACTTC
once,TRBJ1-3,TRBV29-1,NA,CSGTGRTGNTIYF,TGCAGCGGAACAGGGAGAACTGGAAACACCATATATTTT
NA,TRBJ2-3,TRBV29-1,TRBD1,CSVQGAPTNTQYF,TGCAGCGTTCAGGGGGCGCCTACGAATACGCAGTATTTT
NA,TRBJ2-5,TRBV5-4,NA,CASSYDGTQYF,TGTGCCAGCAGCTACGACGGAACCCAGTACTTC
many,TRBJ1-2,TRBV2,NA,CASSEAQGGYGYTF,TGTGCCAGCAGTGAAGCGCAGGGAGGTTATGGCTACACCTTC
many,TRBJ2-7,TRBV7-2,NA,CASSQDHYEQYF,TGTGCCAGCAGCCAGGATCACTACGAGCAGTACTTC
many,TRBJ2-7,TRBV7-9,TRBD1,CASSPGQGAVGLYEQYF,TGTGCCAGCAGCCCCGGACAGGGGGCGGTGGGTCTCTACGAGCAGTACTTC
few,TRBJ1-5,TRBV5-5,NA,CASSLRGQPQHF,TGTGCCAGCAGTCTGCGGGGGCAGCCCCAGCATTTT
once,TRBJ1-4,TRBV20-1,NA,CSGTDDNEKLFF,TGCAGTGGAACGGATGATAATGAAAAACTGTTTTTT
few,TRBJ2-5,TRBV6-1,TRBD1,CATGTGVETQYF,TGTGCCACCGGGACAGGGGTCGAGACCCAGTACTTC
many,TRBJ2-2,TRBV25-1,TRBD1,CASSDGTGTNTGELFF,TGTGCCAGCAGTGACGGGACAGGGACGAACACCGGGGAGCTGTTTTTT
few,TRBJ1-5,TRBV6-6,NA,CASSYQGGGNQPQHF,TGTGCCAGCAGTTACCAGGGTGGGGGAAATCAGCCCCAGCATTTT
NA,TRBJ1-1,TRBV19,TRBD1,CASSNPTGAPTEAFF,TGTGCCAGCAGCAACCCTACAGGGGCGCCCACTGAAGCTTTCTTT
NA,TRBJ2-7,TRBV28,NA,CASSLSSTKYEQYF,TGTGCCAGCAGTTTATCATCCACGAAATACGAGCAGTACTTC
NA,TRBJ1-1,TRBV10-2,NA,CASSEVWEGRALWDTEAFF,TGCGCCAGCAGTGAAGTGTGGGAGGGCCGAGCCCTATGGGACACTGAAGCTTTCTTT
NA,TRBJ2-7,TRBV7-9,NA,CASSPGTPATYEQYF,TGTGCCAGCAGCCCTGGGACACCCGCCACCTACGAGCAGTACTTC